Shown below are 13 T cell receptor beta chains from a single sample sequenced in a study of low-dose radiotherapy and immunotherapy resistance in tumors. A constant-region primer paired with the V-primer adapter amplified TCRs over approximately 19 PCR cycles. One entry per CDR3 protein, called by TCRdb with MiXCR from the reads. Of roughly 50,000 distinct CDR3 sequences listed, roughly 33% were seen once; the top ten hold over 7%. Time point here: after trial treatment. As to treatment: LDRT plus nivolumab, ipilimumab, low-dose cyclophosphamide and aspirin (RACIN trial). This specimen was PBMCs, taken after low-dose radiotherapy plus immunotherapy. The source is a male donor with rectosigmoid adenocarcinoma.

This clonotype has at least ten counts. This sequence joins TRBV7-2 and TRBJ2-1; D unclear. Germline assignment: CDR1 SGHTA and CDR2 FQGNSA. The CDR3 covers 14 residues. V lost 3 bases and J lost 5, with 11 bases in between. CDR3 region: CASSLERRNNEQFF. The CDR3 DNA sequence: TGTGCCAGCAGCTTGGAGAGAAGAAACAATGAGCAGTTCTTC. The complete variable domain, with remaining parts taken from reference TRBV7-2 and TRBJ2-1, reads GAGVSQSPSNKVTEKGKDVELRCDPISGHTALYWYRQSLGQGLEFLIYFQGNSAPDKSGLPSDRFSAERTGGSVSTLTIQRTQQEDSAVYLCASSLERRNNEQFFGPGTRLTVL.

The rearrangement uses TRBV5-8 and TRBJ2-1, with D unresolved. The V end was cut by 4 bases, the J end by 9 bases, with 11 bases between. This CDR3 is built from 12 residues. Germline CDR1 is SGHTS and CDR2 is YDEGEE. CDR3 DNA: TGTGCCAGCAGCCCGCGTGGTGGTGAGCAGTTCTTC. Translated, it gives CASSPRGGEQFF.

The CDR3 DNA reads as TGTGCCAGCAACCGAGGGGGGATCGGACTAGCGGTCTCCTACGAGCAGTACTTC. It yields the protein CASNRGGIGLAVSYEQYF. The gene calls are TRBV6-2 or TRBV6-3 and TRBJ2-7; 10 bases are a match to TRBD2. CDR1 is MNHEY, CDR2 SVGEGT, per germline. CDR3 length: 18 residues. J was trimmed by 0 bases and V by 7 bases; bases with no gene match: 15.

This clonotype was picked up many times. The rearrangement links TRBV18 to TRBJ1-6; D is perhaps TRBD1 (5 bases). V was cut by 5 bases and J by 7 bases, with 15 bases left in between. Germline CDR1 reads KGHSH; CDR2 reads LQKENI. The CDR3 is 15 residues long. Here the CDR3 DNA reads TGTGCCAGCTCAGCCACGGGGCAGACAAATTCACCCCTCCACTTT. Protein product: CASSATGQTNSPLHF.

This clonotype occurred many times. The genes are TRBV11-2 and TRBJ1-6, with D perhaps matching TRBD1 (5 bases). V lost 6 bases and J lost 4, with 16 bases in between. The germline V gene encodes CDR1 SGHAT and CDR2 FQNNGV. This CDR3 is 16 amino acids long. This CDR3 is CASRTKRGRYNSPLHF. As DNA, the CDR3 is TGTGCCAGCAGGACTAAGAGGGGCAGGTATAATTCACCCCTCCACTTT.

This clonotype was counted only a few times. V usage is TRBV6-1 and J usage is TRBJ1-6; 9 bases agree with TRBD1. V was clipped by 6 bases and J by 9 bases; unmatched bases: 6. Per germline, CDR1 MNHNS and CDR2 SASEGT. CDR3 length equals 14 residues. The CDR3 is CASSRGQGSSPLHF. The CDR3 coding sequence is TGTGCCAGCAGCCGGGGACAGGGTAGTTCACCCCTCCACTTT.

This clonotype was seen many times. This chain links TRBV28 with TRBJ2-5, with TRBD1 matching over 7 bases. This CDR3 is built from 14 residues. J lost 5 bases, V lost 2 bases, and 5 bases had no gene match. CDR1 is MDHEN and CDR2 is SYDVKM in the germline V gene. The CDR3 region has the DNA TGTGCCAGCAGTTTACCGGGACAGTTGGAGACCCAGTACTTC. Encoded protein: CASSLPGQLETQYF.

As to this clonotype: This sequence is one base from a far larger clone and is likely a read error. J is TRBJ2-1 and V is TRBV3-1; no firm D call. Looked up from germline, CDR1 is LGHDT and CDR2 is YNNKEL (reference sequence). CDR3 length: 15 amino acids. The V and J ends lost 1 base and 13 bases respectively, with 20 bases between them. The CDR3: CASSQAGQPQETQFF. The CDR3 nucleotides read TGTGCCAGCAGCCAAGCTGGCCAGCCGCAAGAGACCCAGTTCTTC.

V is TRBV6-6 and J is TRBJ1-1; a weak D match, TRBD1 (6 bases). This CDR3 has 14 amino acids. V lost 5 bases to trimming and J lost 5 bases, with 15 bases between them. Germline assignment: CDR1 MNHNY and CDR2 SVGAGI (reference sequence). CDR3 protein: CASSNTGRGTEAFF. CDR3 in DNA: TGTGCCAGCAGTAACACAGGGAGGGGGACTGAAGCTTTCTTT.

About this clonotype: The junction departs from the called germline gene at one end, perhaps through a read error. The chain carries TRBV9 and TRBJ2-3; 7 nucleotides match TRBD2. Germline V gene data show CDR1 as SGDLS and CDR2 as YYNGEE. This CDR3 has 15 amino acids. The CDR3 DNA reads as TGTACCAGCAGCGCGGGAAGCGGGGGCACAGATACGCAGTATTTT. Translated: CTSSAGSGGTDTQYF.

The rearrangement links TRBV27 to TRBJ2-3; 13 positions agree with TRBD2. The germline gives CDR1 MNHEY, CDR2 SMNVEV (reference sequence). The CDR3 has 17 residues. V was clipped by 6 bases and J by 0 bases; unmatched bases: 6. CDR3 sequence: CASRRLAGGSSTDTQYF. In DNA, the CDR3 is TGTGCCAGCAGGAGACTAGCGGGAGGCTCCAGCACAGATACGCAGTATTTT.

In this sample, this clonotype turned up many times. The chain is built from TRBV2 and TRBJ2-7; 7 positions match TRBD1. V lost 8 bases, J lost 1 base, and 14 bases stayed unmatched. Germline V gives CDR1 SNHLY, CDR2 FYNNEI. This CDR3 contains 16 residues. CDR3 coding DNA: TGTGCCAGCGTTGGTATCCTAAGGGGGCGGTCCTACGAGCAGTACTTC. Its translation: CASVGILRGRSYEQYF.

This chain joins TRBV10-2 and TRBJ2-3, with D possibly being TRBD2 (7 bases). Germline CDR1 reads WSHSY; CDR2 reads SAAADI. The CDR3 spans 13 residues. Deletions cut 5 bases from V and 5 bases from J, with 11 bases between. The CDR3: CASSTGGGDTQYF. The CDR3 nucleotides read TGCGCCAGCAGTACGGGGGGCGGAGATACGCAGTATTTT.